The 25 T cell receptor beta chains below were found in one sample sequenced in a study of CD8 T cells in ankylosing spondylitis. TCRdb used MiXCR to reprocess the 5' RACE reads, holding one entry per CDR3 protein. The table shows approximately 220,000 distinct CDR3 sequences, with about 10% occurring only once. The material sequenced was blood, either unsorted or a sorted T cell fraction (not recorded which). The source is a male donor with ankylosing spondylitis or in good health (not recorded which).

This clonotype has more than one count but fewer than ten. This CDR3 is CASSLALFSGANVLTF. The DNA of the CDR3 is TGTGCCAGCAGCTTAGCGCTGTTCTCTGGGGCCAACGTCCTGACTTTC. The rearrangement links TRBV7-2 to TRBJ2-6; the D is unclear. Trimming removed 0 bases from V and 0 bases from J, with 6 bases in between. Looked up from germline, CDR1 is SGHTA and CDR2 is FQGNSA. The CDR3 covers 16 residues. Drawing the rest from reference TRBV7-2 and TRBJ2-6, the complete variable domain is GAGVSQSPSNKVTEKGKDVELRCDPISGHTALYWYRQSLGQGLEFLIYFQGNSAPDKSGLPSDRFSAERTGGSVSTLTIQRTQQEDSAVYLCASSLALFSGANVLTFGAGSRLTVL.

CDR3 coding DNA: TGTGCCAGCAGCTTAGCAGCGCGGACGCCAGGCGGTGGTGGCTACACCTTC. Its protein product is CASSLAARTPGGGGYTF. V and J are TRBV7-9 and TRBJ1-2; D is uncertain. The CDR3 extends over 17 amino acids. Per the germline V gene, CDR1 is SEHNR and CDR2 is FQNEAQ (reference sequence). V lost 0 bases to trimming and J lost 7 bases, with 21 bases between them.

This clonotype was recorded at least ten times. This chain joins TRBV7-8 and TRBJ2-5; possibly TRBD2 for D (6 bases). The CDR3 is made up of 14 amino acids. Per the germline V gene, CDR1 is SGHVS and CDR2 is FQNEAQ. Trimming took off 6 bases at V and 0 bases at J, with 11 bases between the two ends. This CDR3 is CASSRWDYQETQYF. For the CDR3, the DNA is TGTGCCAGCAGTCGGTGGGACTACCAAGAGACCCAGTACTTC. Full variable domain (remainder filled in from reference TRBV7-8 and TRBJ2-5): GAGVSQSPRYKVAKRGQDVALRCDPISGHVSLFWYQQALGQGPEFLTYFQNEAQLDKSGLPSDRFFAERPEGSVSTLKIQRTQQEDSAVYLCASSRWDYQETQYFGPGTRLLVL.

Ten or more counts support this clonotype. The chain carries TRBV9 and TRBJ2-2; the D gene is possibly TRBD1 (6 bases). Germline loops: CDR1 SGDLS, CDR2 YYNGEE. The CDR3 is made up of 16 amino acids. With 4 bases removed from V and 0 bases from J, the gap between germline ends came to 13 bases. The CDR3 nucleotides read TGTGCCAGCAGCATCGCGACAGGAGCGAACACCGGGGAGCTGTTTTTT. Amino acid sequence: CASSIATGANTGELFF.

V is TRBV6-5 and J is TRBJ1-1; D possibly corresponds to TRBD1 (5 bases). Germline V gene data show CDR1 as MNHEY and CDR2 as SVGAGI. Trimming removed 6 bases from V and 4 bases from J, with 12 bases in between. The CDR3 contains 13 residues. The CDR3 DNA sequence: TGTGCCAGCAGCCCGGGGCGGGGCACTGAAGCTTTCTTT. Translated, it gives CASSPGRGTEAFF.

This clonotype was recorded at least ten times. This rearrangement joins TRBV15 to TRBJ1-3, with 9 bases that match TRBD1. This CDR3 comprises 16 residues. V lost 1 base to trimming and J lost 0 bases; unmatched junction nucleotides: 1. Germline V lookup: CDR1 LNHNV, CDR2 YYDKDF (reference sequence). The CDR3, as DNA: TGTGCCACCAGCAGAGCGGGACAGGGCTCTGGAAACACCATATATTTT. Translating it yields CATSRAGQGSGNTIYF.

Many counts were recorded for this clonotype. V and J are TRBV6-1 and TRBJ2-1, with D possibly TRBD1 on 6 matching bases. The CDR3 totals 14 residues. The V end lost 4 bases, the J end lost 1 base, and 8 bases lay between the germline ends. Per the germline V gene, CDR1 is MNHNS and CDR2 is SASEGT. This CDR3 is CASSGGLSYNEQFF. DNA for the CDR3: TGTGCCAGCAGTGGGGGGCTTTCCTACAATGAGCAGTTCTTC.

This clonotype showed up many times. The rearrangement links TRBV7-3 to TRBJ2-2, with TRBD2 matching over 10 bases. The CDR3 consists of 14 residues. The germline gives CDR1 SGHTA, CDR2 FQGTGA. The V gene end was trimmed by 6 bases and the J gene end by 6 bases; junction bases not matched to a gene: 4. For the CDR3, the DNA is TGTGCCAGCAGGTTTGGGACTAGCGCCGGGGAGCTGTTTTTT. The encoded protein is CASRFGTSAGELFF.

This clonotype was found a few times. The chain joins TRBV5-1 to TRBJ1-1; D possibly corresponds to TRBD1 (5 bases). The germline CDR1 and CDR2 sequences are SGHRS and YFSETQ. Trimming pared 4 bases from V and 5 bases from J, leaving 15 bases between. The CDR3 has 14 amino acids. DNA of the CDR3: TGCGCCAGCAGCATGGTACAGGCTAAGACTGAAGCTTTCTTT. Amino acids: CASSMVQAKTEAFF.

This clonotype turned up a few times. The genes are TRBV5-6 and TRBJ1-5; D call uncertain. CDR3 length equals 16 residues. Trimming removed 0 bases at V and 7 bases at J, with 17 bases between. In germline, CDR1 is SGHDT, CDR2 YYEEEE. CDR3 nucleotides: TGTGCCAGCAGCTTGGGACCCAACTCCTTCCCCCAGCCCCAGCATTTT. Its protein product is CASSLGPNSFPQPQHF.

This clonotype was picked up a small number of times. V usage is TRBV4-2 and J usage is TRBJ2-2; D call uncertain. Looked up from germline, CDR1 is LGHNA and CDR2 is YNFKEQ. With 0 bases removed from V and 6 bases from J, the gap between germline ends came to 8 bases. CDR3 size: 14 residues. The CDR3 coding sequence is TGTGCCAGCAGCCAAGATTCGGGCCCCGGGGAGCTGTTTTTT. It codes for CASSQDSGPGELFF.

This clonotype was seen a handful of times. The rearrangement uses TRBV3-1 and TRBJ2-6, with TRBD1 matching over 9 bases. Germline values: CDR1 LGHDT, CDR2 YNNKEL (reference sequence). The V segment lost 1 base and the J segment 0 bases; nucleotides outside the gene matches: 13. The CDR3 is made up of 21 amino acids. CDR3 bases: TGTGCCAGCAGCCAAGGGGTGGGCACAGGGGGCTTGAGCTCTGGGGCCAACGTCCTGACTTTC. It yields the protein CASSQGVGTGGLSSGANVLTF.

V is TRBV5-1 and J is TRBJ2-5, with TRBD1 matching over 7 bases. The J segment lost 5 bases and the V segment lost 0 bases, leaving 7 bases of the junction unmatched. The CDR3 sequence is 15 residues long. The germline gives CDR1 SGHRS, CDR2 YFSETQ. The CDR3 region has the DNA TGCGCCAGCAGCTTGGAGACAGGGTCCTGGGAGACCCAGTACTTC. This translates into CASSLETGSWETQYF.

There are many counts of this clonotype. The J gene is TRBJ2-7, the V gene TRBV28; D possibly uses TRBD1 or TRBD2 (6 bases each). Germline V CDR1 and CDR2: MDHEN, SYDVKM. This CDR3 is 12 amino acids long. The V end was cut by 4 bases, the J end by 7 bases, with 11 bases between. In DNA form, the CDR3 reads TGTGCCAGCAGTTGGGGGGCGGAGGAGCAGTACTTC. Translation: CASSWGAEEQYF.

V usage is TRBV12-3 or TRBV12-4 and J usage is TRBJ1-4; TRBD1 matches 7 bases. The V and J ends lost 6 bases and 3 bases, in that order; junction bases with no gene match: 7. The CDR3 totals 15 residues. The DNA for the CDR3 is TGTGCCAGCAGGTCGTCGGGACAGCCTAATGAAAAACTGTTTTTT. Amino acid sequence: CASRSSGQPNEKLFF.

This clonotype occurred a few times. This chain joins TRBV12-3 or TRBV12-4 and TRBJ1-5; the match to TRBD1 covers 9 bases. The CDR3 runs to 16 residues. With V trimmed by 1 base and J by 5 bases, 6 bases remained unmatched. Written as DNA, the CDR3 is TGTGCCAGCAGTTTAGTTACAGGGGGCAGGGATCAGCCCCAGCATTTT. Protein: CASSLVTGGRDQPQHF.

This clonotype has just a few counts. V is TRBV11-2 and J is TRBJ2-5, with D perhaps TRBD1 (5 bases). Germline loops: CDR1 SGHAT, CDR2 FQNNGV. The CDR3 runs 18 residues. Trimming took off 0 bases at V and 1 base at J, with 18 bases between the two ends. The chain's CDR3 is CASSLEAGQGSFQETQYF. The DNA of the CDR3 is TGTGCCAGCAGCTTAGAGGCCGGCCAGGGATCATTCCAAGAGACCCAGTACTTC.

This clonotype was picked up a small number of times. J is TRBJ2-7 and V is TRBV6-5; no clear D. Germline lookup yields CDR1 MNHEY and CDR2 SVGAGI. CDR3 size: 15 residues. Between the trimmed V and J ends, which lost 0 bases and 2 bases, there was a span of 11 bases. The CDR3 reads CASSYSIARAYEQYF. The CDR3 DNA reads TGTGCCAGCAGTTACTCGATCGCGCGAGCCTACGAGCAGTACTTC.

This clonotype was detected a few times. The chain employs TRBV6-1 and TRBJ1-2, with 8 bases that match TRBD1. Germline V gene sequence: CDR1 MNHNS, CDR2 SASEGT. This CDR3 spans 15 amino acids. The ends lost 6 bases at V and 4 bases at J; junction bases unmatched: 10. The CDR3 nucleotides read TGTGCCAGCAGGTCCACAGGGGGTTCGAGCTATGGCTACACCTTC. It specifies CASRSTGGSSYGYTF.

This clonotype appeared a single time. One base away lies a much larger clone, so this may be a sequencing read error. The chain couples TRBV20-1 to TRBJ1-3; 7 nucleotides match TRBD1. CDR1 and CDR2 from the germline V gene are DFQATT and SNEGSKA (reference sequence). This CDR3 has 14 residues. The CDR3 bases are TGCAGTGCTATCGATTCGGACAGGCAGAACACCATATCTTTT. Protein: CSAIDSDRQNTISF.

This clonotype showed up many times. The chain joins TRBV11-2 to TRBJ1-2; D not resolved. With 1 base removed from V and 4 bases from J, the gap between germline ends came to 10 bases. Germline V CDR1 and CDR2: SGHAT, FQNNGV. CDR3 size: 14 residues. In DNA form, the CDR3 reads TGTGCCAGCAGCTTAGTTGCGGGCATCTATGGCTACACCTTC. Residues: CASSLVAGIYGYTF.

This clonotype has only a few counts. The chain recombines TRBV27 with TRBJ1-5, with 7 bases aligning to TRBD1. The germline gives CDR1 MNHEY, CDR2 SMNVEV (reference sequence). The CDR3 has 14 residues. The ends lost 5 bases at V and 4 bases at J; junction bases unmatched: 5. DNA for the CDR3: TGTGCCAGCAGTCTCCAACAGGGGAATCAGCCCCAGCATTTT. It specifies CASSLQQGNQPQHF.

This clonotype was picked up many times. The chain couples TRBV24-1 to TRBJ2-5; the D gene could be TRBD1 or TRBD2 (5 bases each). CDR3 length equals 12 residues. Germline V gives CDR1 KGHDR, CDR2 SFDVKD. The V and J ends lost 7 bases and 3 bases respectively, with 8 bases between them. The CDR3 DNA reads TGTGCCACCAGCGGGGCGGAAGAGACCCAGTACTTC. Encoded protein: CATSGAEETQYF.

Many counts were recorded for this clonotype. J is TRBJ2-5 and V is TRBV6-4; D unclear. Germline V lookup: CDR1 MRHNA, CDR2 SNTAGT. V was cut by 8 bases and J by 0 bases, with 13 bases left in between. The CDR3 consists of 14 residues. CDR3 protein: CASCFVSYQETQYF. In DNA, the CDR3 is TGTGCCAGCTGCTTCGTCTCGTACCAAGAGACCCAGTACTTC.

Ten or more counts support this clonotype. The chain recombines TRBV3-1 with TRBJ2-1, with TRBD2 identical over 8 bases. Germline CDR1 reads LGHDT; CDR2 reads YNNKEL (reference sequence). The CDR3 length is 16 residues. Unmatched junction bases numbered 6, after V lost 0 bases and J lost 5 bases. The CDR3 is CASSQDPPGGDNEQFF. In DNA form, the CDR3 reads TGTGCCAGCAGCCAAGACCCCCCGGGAGGGGACAATGAGCAGTTCTTC.